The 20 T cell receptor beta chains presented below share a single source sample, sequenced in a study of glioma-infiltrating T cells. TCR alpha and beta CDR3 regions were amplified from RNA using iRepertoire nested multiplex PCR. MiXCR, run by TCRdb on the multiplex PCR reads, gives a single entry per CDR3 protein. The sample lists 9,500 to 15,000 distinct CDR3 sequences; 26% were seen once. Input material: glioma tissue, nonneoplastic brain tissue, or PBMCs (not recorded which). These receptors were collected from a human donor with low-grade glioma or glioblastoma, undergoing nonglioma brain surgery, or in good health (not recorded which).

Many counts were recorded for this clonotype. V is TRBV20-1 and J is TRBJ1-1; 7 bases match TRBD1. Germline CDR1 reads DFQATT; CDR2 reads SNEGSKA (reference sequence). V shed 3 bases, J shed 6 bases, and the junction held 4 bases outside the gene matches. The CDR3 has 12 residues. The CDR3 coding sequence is TGCAGTGCTAGGGAGGGGGCGGCTGAAGCTTTCTTT. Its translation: CSAREGAAEAFF.

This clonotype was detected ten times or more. This CDR3 is CASSLVVLRGGPGELFF. The CDR3 DNA reads as TGTGCCAGCAGCTTAGTAGTCCTCAGGGGAGGACCCGGGGAGCTGTTTTTT. The gene calls are TRBV7-2 and TRBJ2-2; TRBD1 or TRBD2 may be the D gene (6 bases each). Germline CDR1 and CDR2: SGHTA and FQGNSA. This CDR3 is 17 amino acids long. The V and J ends lost 1 base and 6 bases respectively, with 18 bases between them.

In DNA, the CDR3 is TGCAGTGCTAGTATCGGGGCTGGGGGGGGCACAGATACGCAGTATTTT. Residues: CSASIGAGGGTDTQYF. The chain is built from TRBV20-1 and TRBJ2-3, with 7 bases matching TRBD2. The CDR3 has 16 residues. Germline V gene data show CDR1 as DFQATT and CDR2 as SNEGSKA (reference sequence). Germline trimming cut 3 bases from V and 1 base from J; bases unmatched to any gene: 10.

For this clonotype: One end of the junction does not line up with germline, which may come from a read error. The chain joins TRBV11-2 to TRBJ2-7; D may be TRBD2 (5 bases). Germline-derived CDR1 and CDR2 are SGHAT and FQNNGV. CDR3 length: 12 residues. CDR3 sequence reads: CASRSSSYDQYF. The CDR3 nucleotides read TGTGCCAGCAGGTCTAGCTCCTACGATCAGTACTTC.

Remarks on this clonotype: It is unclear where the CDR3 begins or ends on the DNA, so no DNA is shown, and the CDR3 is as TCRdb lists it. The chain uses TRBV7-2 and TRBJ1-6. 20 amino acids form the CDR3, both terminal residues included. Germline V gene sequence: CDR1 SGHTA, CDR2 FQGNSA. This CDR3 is CASSFYICSARGRSDSPLHF.

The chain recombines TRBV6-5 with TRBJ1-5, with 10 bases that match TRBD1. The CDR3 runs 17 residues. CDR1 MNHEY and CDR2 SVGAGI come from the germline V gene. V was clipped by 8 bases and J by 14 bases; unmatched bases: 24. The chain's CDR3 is CASVLVDRGFFDQHKHF. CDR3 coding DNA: TGTGCCAGCGTATTGGTGGACAGGGGGTTCTTTGATCAGCACAAGCATTTT.

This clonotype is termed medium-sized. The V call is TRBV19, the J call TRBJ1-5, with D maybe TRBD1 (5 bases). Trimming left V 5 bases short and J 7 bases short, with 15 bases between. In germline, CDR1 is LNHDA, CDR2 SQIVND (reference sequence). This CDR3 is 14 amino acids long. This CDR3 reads CASSFPGRGQPQHF. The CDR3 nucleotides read TGTGCCAGTAGTTTCCCTGGGAGGGGACAGCCCCAGCATTTT. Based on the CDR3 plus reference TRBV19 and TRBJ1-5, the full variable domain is DGGITQSPKYLFRKEGQNVTLSCEQNLNHDAMYWYRQDPGQGLRLIYYSQIVNDFQKGDIAEGYSVSREKKESFPLTVTSAQKNPTAFYLCASSFPGRGQPQHFGDGTRLSIL.

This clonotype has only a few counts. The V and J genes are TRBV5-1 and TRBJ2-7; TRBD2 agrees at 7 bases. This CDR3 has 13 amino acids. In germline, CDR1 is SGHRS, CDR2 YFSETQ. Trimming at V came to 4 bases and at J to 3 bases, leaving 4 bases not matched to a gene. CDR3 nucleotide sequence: TGCGCCAGCAGCCGGGACTATGACTACGAGCAGTACTTC. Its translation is CASSRDYDYEQYF.

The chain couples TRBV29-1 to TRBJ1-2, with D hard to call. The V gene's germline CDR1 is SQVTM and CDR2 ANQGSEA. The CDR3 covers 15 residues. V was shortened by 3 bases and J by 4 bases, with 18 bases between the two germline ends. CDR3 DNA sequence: TGCAGCGTTGATTTGGGTTACGGTTCCGCCTATGGCTACACCTTC. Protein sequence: CSVDLGYGSAYGYTF.

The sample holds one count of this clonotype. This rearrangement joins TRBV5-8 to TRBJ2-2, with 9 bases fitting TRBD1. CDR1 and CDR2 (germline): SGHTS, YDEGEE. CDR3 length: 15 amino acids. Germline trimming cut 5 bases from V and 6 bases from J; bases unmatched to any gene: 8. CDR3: CASSLNTGGPGELFF. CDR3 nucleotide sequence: TGTGCCAGCAGTCTGAACACAGGGGGCCCCGGGGAGCTGTTTTTT.

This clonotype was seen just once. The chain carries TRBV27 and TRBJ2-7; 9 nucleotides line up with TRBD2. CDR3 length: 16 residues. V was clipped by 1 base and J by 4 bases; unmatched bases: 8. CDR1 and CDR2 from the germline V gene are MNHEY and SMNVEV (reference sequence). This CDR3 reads CASSLLGGRAGYEQYF. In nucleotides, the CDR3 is TGTGCCAGCAGTTTATTAGGCGGGAGGGCCGGTTACGAGCAGTACTTC.

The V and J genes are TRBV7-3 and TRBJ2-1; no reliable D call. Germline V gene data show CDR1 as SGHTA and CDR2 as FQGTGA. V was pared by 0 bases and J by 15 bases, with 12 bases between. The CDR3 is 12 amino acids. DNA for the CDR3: TGTGCCAGCAGCTTAACTGGGTCCCCGGGGTTCTTC. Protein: CASSLTGSPGFF.

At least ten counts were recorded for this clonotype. This CDR3 reads CASSYASKPYNEQFF. The CDR3 coding sequence is TGTGCCAGCAGTTACGCTAGCAAACCCTACAATGAGCAGTTCTTC. The chain joins TRBV6-6 to TRBJ2-1; tentative D call: TRBD2 (5 bases). The CDR3 covers 15 residues. Per the germline V gene, CDR1 is MNHNY and CDR2 is SVGAGI (reference sequence). Deletions cut 2 bases from V and 2 bases from J, with 10 bases between.

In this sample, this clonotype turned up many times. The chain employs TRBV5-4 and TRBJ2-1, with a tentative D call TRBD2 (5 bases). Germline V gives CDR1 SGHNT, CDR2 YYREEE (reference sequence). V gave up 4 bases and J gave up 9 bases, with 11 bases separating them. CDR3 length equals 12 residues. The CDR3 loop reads CASSPWRAEQFF. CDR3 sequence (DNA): TGTGCCAGCAGCCCTTGGCGGGCTGAGCAGTTCTTC.

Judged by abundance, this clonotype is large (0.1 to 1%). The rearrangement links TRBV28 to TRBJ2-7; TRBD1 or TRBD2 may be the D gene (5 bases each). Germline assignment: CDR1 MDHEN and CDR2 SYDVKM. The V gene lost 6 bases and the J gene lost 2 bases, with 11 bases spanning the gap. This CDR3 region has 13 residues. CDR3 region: CASRPGQPYEQYF. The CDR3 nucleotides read TGTGCCAGCAGACCGGGGCAACCCTACGAGCAGTACTTC.

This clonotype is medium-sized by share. The CDR3: CASTPRTGNEQFF. CDR3 bases: TGTGCCAGCACCCCCCGGACGGGCAATGAGCAGTTCTTC. The gene calls are TRBV27 and TRBJ2-1; D ambiguous. The germline V gene encodes CDR1 MNHEY and CDR2 SMNVEV (reference sequence). The CDR3 consists of 13 residues. V was trimmed by 7 bases and J by 6 bases, leaving 13 bases between them.

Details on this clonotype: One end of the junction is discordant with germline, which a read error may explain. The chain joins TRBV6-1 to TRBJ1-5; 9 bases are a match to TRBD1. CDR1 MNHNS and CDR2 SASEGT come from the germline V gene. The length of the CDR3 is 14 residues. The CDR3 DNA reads TGTGCCTGCAGCCTGGGACAGGGTAATCATCCCCAGCATTTT. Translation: CACSLGQGNHPQHF.

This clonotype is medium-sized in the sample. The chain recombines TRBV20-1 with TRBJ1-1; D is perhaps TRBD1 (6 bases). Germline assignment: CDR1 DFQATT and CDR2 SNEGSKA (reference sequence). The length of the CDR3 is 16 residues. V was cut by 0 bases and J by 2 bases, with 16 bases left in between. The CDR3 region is CSAREGGGAGNTEAFF. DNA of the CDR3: TGCAGTGCTAGAGAGGGGGGGGGCGCCGGTAACACTGAAGCTTTCTTT.

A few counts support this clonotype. The CDR3 sequence is CAPRRGNTEAFF. DNA for the CDR3: TGTGCCCCGCGCAGGGGGAACACTGAAGCTTTCTTT. This chain connects TRBV11-3 to TRBJ1-1, with D possibly being TRBD1 (6 bases). The V gene lost 11 bases and the J gene lost 1 base, with 11 bases spanning the gap. From germline, CDR1 is SGHNT and CDR2 YENEEA. The CDR3 is 12 residues long.

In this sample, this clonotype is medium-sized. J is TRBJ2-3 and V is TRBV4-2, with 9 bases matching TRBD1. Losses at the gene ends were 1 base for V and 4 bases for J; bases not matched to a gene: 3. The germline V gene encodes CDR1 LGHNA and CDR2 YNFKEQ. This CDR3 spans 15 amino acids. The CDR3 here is CASSQAGQGSDTQYF. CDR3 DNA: TGTGCCAGCAGCCAAGCGGGACAGGGTTCAGATACGCAGTATTTT.